The rows below give T cell receptor beta chains drawn from one sample of a study of T cells after yellow fever vaccination. TCRdb re-called the 5' RACE reads with MiXCR, one entry per CDR3 protein. The sample lists 300,000 or so distinct CDR3 sequences; 13% were seen once. The sequenced sample was CD4+ T cells sorted from PBMCs, obtained 45 days after the yellow fever booster vaccination. Receptors were obtained from a man aged 30-40 years who received the YFV17D yellow fever vaccine. Each CDR3 is given with its conserved first and last residue. Fields, in order: D gene, clone size, J gene, V gene, CDR3 protein, CDR3 DNA. The D gene is left open where the match is weak. Clone size is not always given. Where it is, it says once, few, many or a class for expanded clones.

D: -; size: few; J: TRBJ2-7; V: TRBV2; CDR3: CASSQRGGSYEQYF; DNA: TGTGCCAGCAGCCAGCGAGGGGGCTCCTACGAGCAGTACTTC
D: TRBD1; size: few; J: TRBJ2-2; V: TRBV9; CDR3: CASSRDRLTGELFF; DNA: TGTGCCAGCAGCCGGGACAGGCTCACCGGGGAGCTGTTTTTT
D: -; size: few; J: TRBJ1-1; V: TRBV4-3; CDR3: CASSQDSSETKAFF; DNA: TGCGCCAGCAGCCAAGATAGTAGTGAGACGAAGGCTTTCTTT
D: TRBD2; size: -; J: TRBJ2-5; V: TRBV28; CDR3: CASSRQLAGGPKTQYF; DNA: TGTGCCAGCAGTCGGCAACTAGCGGGAGGGCCTAAGACCCAGTACTTC
D: TRBD2; size: few; J: TRBJ2-3; V: TRBV24-1; CDR3: CATSEGLAGYSDTQYF; DNA: TGTGCCACCAGTGAGGGACTAGCGGGATACTCAGATACGCAGTATTTT
D: -; size: few; J: TRBJ2-7; V: TRBV7-8; CDR3: CASSLVSSQQYF; DNA: TGTGCCAGCAGCTTAGTGTCTAGTCAGCAGTACTTC
D: -; size: few; J: TRBJ2-2; V: TRBV18; CDR3: CASSRGPGNTGELFF; DNA: TGTGCCAGCTCCAGGGGTCCTGGAAACACCGGGGAGCTGTTTTTT
D: TRBD1; size: few; J: TRBJ1-4; V: TRBV5-1; CDR3: CASSRRQGLEKLFF; DNA: TGCGCCAGCAGCCGACGACAGGGACTTGAAAAACTGTTTTTT
D: -; size: -; J: TRBJ2-2; V: TRBV28; CDR3: CASSLPPGNTGELFF; DNA: TGTGCCAGCAGTTTGCCCCCAGGGAACACCGGGGAGCTGTTTTTT
D: -; size: few; J: TRBJ2-1; V: TRBV10-1; CDR3: CAITEPIRDLLYNEQFF; DNA: TGCGCCATCACCGAGCCTATCCGGGACTTACTATACAATGAGCAGTTCTTC
D: TRBD2; size: -; J: TRBJ2-3; V: TRBV3-1; CDR3: CASSLSPGLAGPSDTQYF; DNA: TGTGCCAGCAGCCTCTCCCCCGGACTAGCGGGACCCTCAGATACGCAGTATTTT
D: -; size: many; J: TRBJ2-1; V: TRBV7-2; CDR3: CASSLALYNEQFF; DNA: TGTGCCAGCAGTCTAGCCTTATACAATGAGCAGTTCTTC
D: TRBD1; size: many; J: TRBJ2-7; V: TRBV5-1; CDR3: CASSSSGQATYEQYF; DNA: TGCGCCAGCAGCTCTTCGGGACAGGCAACCTACGAGCAGTACTTC
D: TRBD2; size: few; J: TRBJ2-1; V: TRBV20-1; CDR3: CSARDFQSGRALEGEQFF; DNA: TGCAGTGCTAGAGATTTTCAATCCGGGAGGGCCCTTGAGGGTGAGCAGTTCTTC
D: -; size: -; J: TRBJ2-1; V: TRBV3-1; CDR3: CASSQDHGSFNEQLF; DNA: TGTGCCAGCAGCCAAGATCACGGATCCTTCAATGAGCAGTTATTC
D: -; size: -; J: TRBJ1-5; V: TRBV7-9; CDR3: CASSTTRTGNNQPQHF; DNA: TGTGCCAGCAGCACCACACGTACAGGGAACAATCAGCCCCAGCATTTT